The 27 T cell receptor beta chains below all came from one sample that was sequenced in a study of vaccination and CD4 T cells after COVID-19. CD4+ T cells that had been cultured provided DNA sequenced with the Oncomine TCR Beta short-read assay. Using its own MiXCR run on the PCR reads, TCRdb lists one record per CDR3 protein. The sample has 20,000 to 25,000 distinct CDR3 sequences, around 30% seen once; the top ten hold approximately 9%. Their antigen targets remain unknown. Time point: late sampling 161 to 241 days after vaccination in three convalescent patients. Documented treatment: roughly 11-day PBMC culture with coronavirus spike peptide pools or control peptides (ViraFEST assay). Sequencing used CD4+ T cells from blood, cultured in vitro, obtained about 7 months after SARS-CoV-2 vaccination. The receptor source for this set is a human donor who had recovered from COVID-19.

This sequence joins TRBV11-1 and TRBJ2-1; 8 positions agree with TRBD2. Germline trimming cut 3 bases from V and 7 bases from J; bases unmatched to any gene: 8. The CDR3 covers 15 residues. CDR1 is SGHAT and CDR2 is FQDESV in the germline V gene (reference sequence). CDR3 region: CASSFDGRELNEQFF. CDR3 in DNA: TGTGCCAGCAGCTTCGACGGGAGGGAGTTGAATGAGCAGTTCTTC.

The rearrangement uses TRBV7-2 and TRBJ1-6; 9 nucleotides align to TRBD1. Unmatched junction bases numbered 5, after V lost 4 bases and J lost 10 bases. Germline-derived CDR1 and CDR2 are SGHTA and FQGNSA. The CDR3 covers 14 residues. CDR3 in amino acids: CASSYTGGSSPLHF. Written as DNA, the CDR3 is TGTGCCAGCAGCTATACAGGGGGCTCGTCACCCCTCCACTTT.

The chain has TRBV10-3 and TRBJ2-3; D call uncertain. The germline V and J ends were trimmed by 2 bases and 5 bases, with 2 bases remaining between them. Germline CDR1 and CDR2: ENHRY and SYGVKD. The CDR3 contains 11 residues. The CDR3 sequence: CAISEGDTQYF. The CDR3 region has the DNA TGTGCCATCAGTGAGGGAGATACGCAGTATTTT.

This clonotype has more than one count but fewer than ten. The chain employs TRBV20-1 and TRBJ2-3, with 8 bases fitting TRBD2. CDR3 length: 14 residues. CDR1 and CDR2 from the germline V gene are DFQATT and SNEGSKA (reference sequence). Unmatched junction bases numbered 2, after V lost 1 base and J lost 2 bases. The CDR3: CSARAGGNTDTQYF. Written as DNA, the CDR3 is TGCAGTGCTAGAGCGGGAGGGAACACAGATACGCAGTATTTT.

This clonotype showed up just a few times. The V gene is TRBV27, the J gene TRBJ2-1; 11 bases fit TRBD2. The CDR3 has 19 residues. V shed 3 bases, J shed 0 bases, and the junction held 10 bases outside the gene matches. Germline-derived CDR1 and CDR2 are MNHEY and SMNVEV (reference sequence). Here the CDR3 reads CASSFDLAGGLSSYNEQFF. Written as DNA, the CDR3 is TGTGCCAGCAGTTTCGATCTAGCGGGAGGTCTTAGCTCCTACAATGAGCAGTTCTTC.

This clonotype was counted between two and nine times. V gene TRBV7-2 combines with J gene TRBJ2-7; D is perhaps TRBD2 (5 bases). Germline V gives CDR1 SGHTA, CDR2 FQGNSA. The V and J ends lost 5 bases and 2 bases respectively, with 13 bases between them. The CDR3 covers 14 residues. The CDR3 DNA reads TGTGCCAGCAGCCCGCCGGGAATTCCCTACGAGCAGTACTTC. It translates to CASSPPGIPYEQYF.

This chain joins TRBV27 and TRBJ2-3; D is undetermined. Germline CDR1 is MNHEY and CDR2 is SMNVEV (reference sequence). The V end was cut by 6 bases, the J end by 0 bases, with 7 bases between. The CDR3 has 13 amino acids. In nucleotides, the CDR3 is TGTGCCAGCAGGGTCCTAAGCACAGATACGCAGTATTTT. It translates to CASRVLSTDTQYF.

The V gene is TRBV20-1, the J gene TRBJ2-7, with a tentative D call TRBD1 (6 bases). V was trimmed by 4 bases and J by 4 bases, leaving 11 bases between them. This CDR3 spans 12 amino acids. In germline, CDR1 is DFQATT, CDR2 SNEGSKA (reference sequence). CDR3 coding DNA: TGCAGTGCTAATCTGGACAGATACGAGCAGTACTTC. The encoded protein is CSANLDRYEQYF.

This CDR3 is CASSTGMGQPQHF. CDR3 nucleotides: TGTGCCAGCAGTACAGGAATGGGTCAGCCCCAGCATTTT. The chain links TRBV6-4 to TRBJ1-5; D perhaps matches TRBD1 (5 bases). Trimming removed 5 bases from V and 6 bases from J, with 11 bases in between. In germline, CDR1 is MRHNA, CDR2 SNTAGT. CDR3 length: 13 residues.

CDR3 sequence reads: CASSLDLAVSTDTQYF. In nucleotides, the CDR3 is TGTGCCAGCAGCTTAGATCTGGCGGTCAGCACAGATACGCAGTATTTT. The rearrangement links TRBV11-2 to TRBJ2-3; D ambiguous. V was pared by 0 bases and J by 0 bases, with 10 bases between. CDR3 length: 16 amino acids. Germline V gives CDR1 SGHAT, CDR2 FQNNGV.

This clonotype was counted a few times. The rearrangement links TRBV7-2 to TRBJ2-1; D remains unclear. V lost 4 bases to trimming and J lost 4 bases, with 5 bases between them. This CDR3 contains 12 residues. Looked up from germline, CDR1 is SGHTA and CDR2 is FQGNSA. CDR3 bases: TGTGCCAGCAGCTCACAGTACAATGAGCAGTTCTTC. Amino acids: CASSSQYNEQFF.

A few counts support this clonotype. V is TRBV28 and J is TRBJ2-1, with TRBD1 identical over 7 bases. Germline V CDR1 and CDR2: MDHEN, SYDVKM. The ends lost 8 bases at V and 0 bases at J; junction bases unmatched: 4. This CDR3 comprises 14 residues. The CDR3 protein is CASSRTGSYNEQFF. The CDR3 DNA reads TGTGCCAGCTCAAGGACAGGCTCCTACAATGAGCAGTTCTTC.

CDR3 sequence: CSASPGGRTDTQYF. In nucleotides, the CDR3 is TGCAGTGCTAGCCCCGGGGGACGCACAGATACGCAGTATTTT. V usage is TRBV20-1 and J usage is TRBJ2-3, with D perhaps TRBD2 (6 bases). Per the germline V gene, CDR1 is DFQATT and CDR2 is SNEGSKA (reference sequence). The V end was cut by 3 bases, the J end by 1 base, with 11 bases between. The CDR3 totals 14 residues.

This clonotype was recorded a few times. This chain uses TRBV5-4 with TRBJ2-5, with a possible D match to TRBD1 (6 bases). Between the trimmed V and J ends, which lost 3 bases and 5 bases, there was a span of 17 bases. Germline CDR1 is SGHNT and CDR2 is YYREEE (reference sequence). The CDR3 totals 15 residues. The CDR3 reads CASSSLTGQLETQYF. CDR3 bases: TGTGCCAGCAGCTCCTTGACCGGACAGTTGGAGACCCAGTACTTC.

Points on this clonotype: One junction end disagrees with the germline gene, perhaps due to a read error. The gene calls are TRBV20-1 and TRBJ2-7; possible D gene TRBD1, 6 bases. The length of the CDR3 is 14 residues. CDR1 is DFQATT and CDR2 is SNEGSKA in the germline V gene (reference sequence). The CDR3 bases are TGCAGTACTAGTTTGCCGACAGGAGTCTACGAGCAGTACTTC. Translating gives CSTSLPTGVYEQYF.

This chain links TRBV25-1 with TRBJ2-5; the match to TRBD2 covers 7 bases. V lost 3 bases, J lost 1 base, and 5 bases stayed unmatched. The CDR3 totals 15 residues. Germline CDR1 MGHDK, CDR2 SYGVNS. The CDR3: CASSDPTSVQETQYF. CDR3 sequence (DNA): TGTGCCAGCAGTGATCCCACTAGCGTCCAAGAGACCCAGTACTTC. Supplemented by reference TRBV25-1 and TRBJ2-5, the full variable domain reads EADIYQTPRYLVIGTGKKITLECSQTMGHDKMYWYQQDPGMELHLIHYSYGVNSTEKGDLSSESTVSRIRTEHFPLTLESARPSHTSQYLCASSDPTSVQETQYFGPGTRLLVL.

This chain joins TRBV20-1 and TRBJ2-7; the D gene could be TRBD1 or TRBD2 (7 bases each). CDR3 length: 12 amino acids. V gave up 4 bases and J gave up 3 bases, with 10 bases separating them. CDR1 and CDR2 (germline): DFQATT, SNEGSKA (reference sequence). The CDR3 DNA reads as TGCAGTGCTACAGGGGGGGGCTACGAGCAGTACTTC. The encoded protein is CSATGGGYEQYF.

The chain recombines TRBV28 with TRBJ2-5; 9 nucleotides match TRBD1. The CDR3 sequence is 16 residues long. CDR1 MDHEN and CDR2 SYDVKM come from the germline V gene. The V segment lost 6 bases and the J segment 0 bases; nucleotides outside the gene matches: 8. The CDR3 nucleotides are TGTGCCAGCAGGCGGACAGGGGTAGGGAACCAAGAGACCCAGTACTTC. This gives the protein CASRRTGVGNQETQYF.

The V and J genes are TRBV10-3 and TRBJ2-5, with D hard to call. Trimming removed 2 bases at V and 0 bases at J, with 7 bases between. Germline values: CDR1 ENHRY, CDR2 SYGVKD. The CDR3 totals 14 residues. CDR3 DNA: TGTGCCATCAGTGAGGCGACAAACCAAGAGACCCAGTACTTC. Its protein product is CAISEATNQETQYF.

The CDR3 sequence is CASSYIGGSYEQYF. DNA for the CDR3: TGTGCCAGCAGTTACATTGGGGGCTCCTACGAGCAGTACTTC. The J gene is TRBJ2-7, the V gene TRBV6-5, with D possibly being TRBD1 or TRBD2 (5 bases each). Per germline, CDR1 MNHEY and CDR2 SVGAGI. Trimming removed 2 bases at V and 0 bases at J, with 8 bases between. This CDR3 comprises 14 residues.

V and J are TRBV20-1 and TRBJ2-1, with a tentative D call TRBD1 (6 bases). This CDR3 has 12 amino acids. The ends were cut back, 7 bases at V and 5 bases at J, with 12 bases in the middle. Looked up from germline, CDR1 is DFQATT and CDR2 is SNEGSKA (reference sequence). CDR3 residues: CSEEGHNNEQFF. Written as DNA, the CDR3 is TGCAGTGAAGAGGGACATAACAATGAGCAGTTCTTC.

Comment on this clonotype: At one of its ends the junction is not consistent with the germline gene, which may arise from a read error. The rearrangement joins TRBV6-1 to TRBJ1-1; possibly TRBD1 for D (6 bases). This CDR3 is built from 12 residues. The germline V gene encodes CDR1 MNHNS and CDR2 SASEGT. The CDR3 here is CASSGGGTGAFF. CDR3 nucleotides: TGTGCCAGCAGTGGAGGGGGGACTGGAGCTTTCTTT.

This clonotype was counted between two and nine times. The chain employs TRBV7-4 and TRBJ2-7; no clear D. The CDR3 loop spans 13 amino acids. V lost 1 base, J lost 6 bases, and 10 bases lay in between. CDR1 SGHVT and CDR2 SQSDAQ come from the germline V gene. The CDR3 DNA reads as TGTGCCAGCAGCTTAGGGTCCCCGTGCGAGCAGTACTTC. Protein sequence: CASSLGSPCEQYF.

Only a few counts were recorded for this clonotype. The genes are TRBV4-1 and TRBJ2-7; 7 bases fit TRBD1. CDR1 and CDR2 from the germline V gene are MGHRA and YSYEKL. V shed 4 bases, J shed 3 bases, and the junction held 6 bases outside the gene matches. The CDR3 is made up of 14 amino acids. CDR3 bases: TGCGCCAGCAGCCTGCGGGCAGGGGGCTACGAGCAGTACTTC. Translated: CASSLRAGGYEQYF.

The J gene is TRBJ2-1, the V gene TRBV7-2, with TRBD2 identical over 11 bases. The CDR3 is 15 residues long. Per germline, CDR1 SGHTA and CDR2 FQGNSA. J was trimmed by 6 bases and V by 1 base; bases with no gene match: 2. The CDR3: CASSLVTSGVNEQFF. CDR3 coding DNA: TGTGCCAGCAGCTTAGTGACTAGCGGGGTCAATGAGCAGTTCTTC.

This chain connects TRBV19 to TRBJ2-5; TRBD1 is a possible D gene (6 bases). Trimming cost V 2 bases and J 7 bases, with 17 bases left between them. The CDR3 is 15 residues long. Germline-derived CDR1 and CDR2 are LNHDA and SQIVND (reference sequence). The CDR3 bases are TGTGCCAGTAGTATATCAGGGGACCCATCCCGGACCCAGTACTTC. Translation: CASSISGDPSRTQYF.

The rearrangement joins TRBV6-5 to TRBJ1-5; TRBD1 might be the D (6 bases). The V gene's germline CDR1 is MNHEY and CDR2 SVGAGI. The CDR3 extends over 15 amino acids. V shed 0 bases and J shed 4 bases, with 10 bases lying between them. For the CDR3, the DNA is TGTGCCAGCAGTTACTCGAGTACAGGGAATCAGCCCCAGCATTTT. Its protein product is CASSYSSTGNQPQHF.